The 7 T cell receptor beta chains in this list originate from one sample, sequenced in a study of technical replicates of blood from several donors. TCRdb keeps only in-frame clones here, not all; method: immunoSEQ multiplex PCR. The sample holds about 70,000 clones, just under 95% seen once. Sequenced sample: T cells isolated from PBMCs. The receptors stem from a human donor in good health.

This clone was detected once. The chain employs TRBV30 and TRBJ2-7; 8 bases match TRBD2. The CDR3 is 16 residues long. Trimming at V came to 0 bases and at J to 0 bases, leaving 7 bases not matched to a gene. Germline values: CDR1 GTSNPN, CDR2 SVGIG (reference sequence). The CDR3 sequence is CAWSVGGSGTSYEQYF. CDR3 nucleotides: TGTGCCTGGAGTGTAGGTGGTAGCGGGACCTCCTACGAGCAGTACTTC.

The table lists this clone with a count of one. The chain couples TRBV11-3 to TRBJ2-7; 8 bases are a match to TRBD2. The V segment lost 5 bases and the J segment 2 bases; nucleotides outside the gene matches: 8. Germline V gene lookup returns CDR1 SGHNT and CDR2 YENEEA. The CDR3 contains 15 residues. Here the CDR3 DNA reads TGTGCCAGCAGCCCCCCCCTAGCGGGCACCTACGAGCAGTACTTC. This translates into CASSPPLAGTYEQYF. Full variable domain (rest looked up from reference TRBV11-3 and TRBJ2-7): EAGVVQSPRYKIIEKKQPVAFWCNPISGHNTLYWYLQNLGQGPELLIRYENEEAVDDSQLPKDRFSAERLKGVDSTLKIQPAELGDSAVYLCASSPPLAGTYEQYFGPGTRLTVT.

The rearrangement uses TRBV5-4 and TRBJ2-5, with 13 bases aligning to TRBD2. There are 14 residues in the CDR3. V was clipped by 4 bases and J by 5 bases; unmatched bases: 2. The V gene's germline CDR1 is SGHNT and CDR2 YYREEE (reference sequence). The CDR3 DNA sequence: TGTGCCAGCAGCCCGGGACTAGCGGGGGAGACCCAGTACTTC. Protein product: CASSPGLAGETQYF.

The V and J genes are TRBV5-1 and TRBJ1-1; D is uncertain. Trimming removed 3 bases at V and 2 bases at J, with 5 bases between. CDR1 and CDR2 (germline): SGHRS, YFSETQ. The CDR3 has 12 amino acids. This CDR3 is CASSSVNTEAFF. The CDR3 DNA is TGCGCCAGCAGCTCGGTTAACACTGAAGCTTTCTTT.

This chain joins TRBV5-6 and TRBJ2-5, with TRBD2 as a possible D gene (5 bases). This CDR3 is built from 14 residues. Looked up from germline, CDR1 is SGHDT and CDR2 is YYEEEE. Trimming removed 0 bases at V and 5 bases at J, with 11 bases between. For the CDR3, the DNA is TGTGCCAGCAGCTTGGTGGCACCGGGGGAGACCCAGTACTTC. Translation: CASSLVAPGETQYF.

CDR3 loop: CSVVPVLAGIYNEQFF. CDR3 nucleotides: TGCAGCGTTGTCCCTGTACTAGCGGGTATATACAATGAGCAGTTCTTC. The chain is built from TRBV29-1 and TRBJ2-1, with TRBD2 identical over 9 bases. V gave up 4 bases and J gave up 4 bases; unmatched junction bases: 11. Germline loops: CDR1 SQVTM, CDR2 ANQGSEA. The CDR3 runs 16 residues.

This sequence joins TRBV5-1 and TRBJ2-1; 9 bases are shared with TRBD1. CDR3 size: 14 residues. The V and J ends lost 7 bases and 8 bases, in that order; junction bases with no gene match: 10. Germline loops: CDR1 SGHRS, CDR2 YFSETQ. DNA of the CDR3: TGCGCCAGCTTGCCGGGACAGGGATTCGATGAGCAGTTCTTC. This sequence encodes CASLPGQGFDEQFF.